These 28 T cell receptor beta chains came from one sample sequenced in a study of cytomegalovirus exposure and HLA in healthy donors. This PCR relied on a set of 60 Vbeta primers and 13 Jbeta primers. Sequenced by immunoSEQ multiplex PCR; TCRdb stores in-frame clones only, minus some. Its listing shows 45,000 to 60,000 clones. The specimen was PBMCs. The receptor set was obtained from a male donor in good health and CMV-seronegative.

The V call is TRBV5-1, the J call TRBJ2-3; 10 bases align to TRBD2. The germline V gene has CDR1 SGHRS and CDR2 YFSETQ. The CDR3 loop spans 16 amino acids. V shed 2 bases and J 4 bases; nucleotides not matched to a gene: 7. CDR3 coding DNA: TGCGCCAGCAGCTTAGCCAGCGGGGGGGCAGCAGATACGCAGTATTTT. This encodes CASSLASGGAADTQYF.

This chain joins TRBV6-5 and TRBJ1-6; 10 nucleotides align to TRBD1. Trimming cost V 4 bases and J 9 bases; bases outside gene matches: 3. The CDR3 consists of 14 residues. The germline gives CDR1 MNHEY, CDR2 SVGAGI. CDR3 amino acids: CASSLGQGSSPLHF. The CDR3 DNA is TGTGCCAGCAGTTTGGGACAGGGGAGTTCACCCCTCCACTTT.

The chain has TRBV9 and TRBJ1-2; no definite D call. The CDR3 runs 16 residues. Germline values: CDR1 SGDLS, CDR2 YYNGEE. The V gene lost 4 bases and the J gene lost 7 bases, with 23 bases spanning the gap. CDR3 DNA: TGTGCCAGCAGCCTATCCCCCACGAGGGCGTTGTCTGGCTACACCTTC. It specifies CASSLSPTRALSGYTF.

The rearrangement uses TRBV6-1 and TRBJ1-2; tentatively, D is TRBD1 (5 bases). This CDR3 has 14 residues. Germline CDR1 and CDR2: MNHNS and SASEGT. The V gene lost 5 bases and the J gene lost 4 bases, with 14 bases spanning the gap. CDR3 sequence: CASSIGGVAYGYTF. As DNA, the CDR3 is TGTGCCAGCAGTATTGGAGGGGTAGCCTATGGCTACACCTTC.

V and J are TRBV27 and TRBJ2-7, with D possibly being TRBD2 (6 bases). CDR1 is MNHEY, CDR2 SMNVEV, per germline (reference sequence). This CDR3 region has 13 residues. V was pared by 1 base and J by 4 bases, with 8 bases between. CDR3 in amino acids: CASSLFRGYEQYF. Here the CDR3 DNA reads TGTGCCAGCAGTTTATTTCGGGGGTACGAGCAGTACTTC.

The J gene is TRBJ1-1, the V gene TRBV7-9; D unclear. Germline V gene sequence: CDR1 SEHNR, CDR2 FQNEAQ (reference sequence). This CDR3 contains 13 residues. V was trimmed by 7 bases and J by 5 bases, leaving 14 bases between them. The CDR3 nucleotides read TGTGCCAGCAACCGGGAAATTAAAACTGAAGCTTTCTTT. Protein sequence: CASNREIKTEAFF.

The chain carries TRBV7-9 and TRBJ2-7; 9 bases line up with TRBD1. The CDR3 is made up of 15 amino acids. The V and J ends lost 2 bases and 1 base, in that order; junction bases with no gene match: 3. Looked up from germline, CDR1 is SEHNR and CDR2 is FQNEAQ (reference sequence). CDR3 region: CASSLRTGVSYEQYF. CDR3 DNA sequence: TGTGCCAGCAGCTTAAGGACAGGGGTGTCCTACGAGCAGTACTTC.

This sequence joins TRBV5-1 and TRBJ2-7, with TRBD2 as a possible D gene (5 bases). The CDR3 contains 13 residues. The germline V gene has CDR1 SGHRS and CDR2 YFSETQ. The germline V and J ends were trimmed by 2 bases and 2 bases, with 8 bases remaining between them. CDR3 DNA sequence: TGCGCCAGCAGCTTAGAGCGGACCTACGAGCAGTACTTC. It specifies CASSLERTYEQYF.

The V call is TRBV5-5, the J call TRBJ2-7; 9 bases are a match to TRBD1. V trimming: 1 base; J trimming: 5 bases; junction bases outside the gene matches: 10. The germline CDR1 and CDR2 sequences are SGHKS and YYEKEE (reference sequence). This CDR3 has 16 amino acids. The CDR3 bases are TGTGCCAGCAGCTTGAGGGTCGGGACAGGGAATAACGAGCAGTACTTC. Protein: CASSLRVGTGNNEQYF. Variable domain in full (rest from reference TRBV5-5 and TRBJ2-7): DAGVTQSPTHLIKTRGQQVTLRCSPISGHKSVSWYQQVLGQGPQFIFQYYEKEERGRGNFPDRFSARQFPNYSSELNVNALLLGDSALYLCASSLRVGTGNNEQYFGPGTRLTVT.

V is TRBV7-2 and J is TRBJ1-6; TRBD1 is a possible D gene (5 bases). Deletions cut 1 base from V and 1 base from J, with 8 bases between. CDR3 length equals 16 residues. Per the germline V gene, CDR1 is SGHTA and CDR2 is FQGNSA. CDR3 region: CASSLGQGSYNSPLHF. CDR3 sequence (DNA): TGTGCCAGCAGCTTAGGGCAGGGATCCTATAATTCACCCCTCCACTTT.

The chain employs TRBV7-9 and TRBJ1-4; 9 bases match TRBD1. V gave up 6 bases and J gave up 7 bases; unmatched junction bases: 6. Germline V gene sequence: CDR1 SEHNR, CDR2 FQNEAQ (reference sequence). There are 14 residues in the CDR3. CDR3 region: CASRPGQGFEKLFF. The CDR3 nucleotides read TGTGCCAGCAGACCGGGACAGGGCTTTGAAAAACTGTTTTTT.

The chain recombines TRBV6-5 with TRBJ1-5; tentatively, D is TRBD1 (6 bases). This CDR3 spans 14 amino acids. The germline gives CDR1 MNHEY, CDR2 SVGAGI. Between the trimmed V and J ends, which lost 10 bases and 5 bases, there was a span of 18 bases. The DNA for the CDR3 is TGTGCCACCTCCCCCCGGGGGGCGCATCAGCCCCAGCATTTT. It codes for CATSPRGAHQPQHF.

The chain combines TRBV6-5 with TRBJ1-2; the match to TRBD1 covers 7 bases. The CDR3 sequence is 13 residues long. Losses at the gene ends were 6 bases for V and 8 bases for J; bases not matched to a gene: 9. Per germline, CDR1 MNHEY and CDR2 SVGAGI. The CDR3 is CASRKEGAQGYTF. CDR3 coding DNA: TGTGCCAGCAGGAAAGAGGGGGCACAGGGCTACACCTTC.

V and J are TRBV7-8 and TRBJ2-5; tentative D call: TRBD1 (6 bases). Germline V lookup: CDR1 SGHVS, CDR2 FQNEAQ. The CDR3 consists of 14 residues. Trimming took 10 bases from V and 4 from J, leaving 19 bases between them. The CDR3 DNA follows: TGTGCCAACTGCCCAGGGACAAATCCAGAGACCCAGTACTTC. Its protein is CANCPGTNPETQYF.

The CDR3 DNA is TGTGCCAGCAGCCTCCCGGGTAACGAGCAGTACTTC. Its protein is CASSLPGNEQYF. The gene calls are TRBV7-3 and TRBJ2-7; D is uncertain. The length of the CDR3 is 12 residues. V lost 5 bases to trimming and J lost 5 bases, with 10 bases between them. Per the germline V gene, CDR1 is SGHTA and CDR2 is FQGTGA.

The chain recombines TRBV7-2 with TRBJ1-5; TRBD1 agrees at 7 bases. V lost 0 bases and J lost 6; bases outside the gene matches: 5. This CDR3 has 15 residues. Germline CDR1 reads SGHTA; CDR2 reads FQGNSA. This chain's CDR3 is CASSLALGGGQPQHF. The CDR3 DNA sequence: TGTGCCAGCAGCTTAGCGCTAGGGGGCGGTCAGCCCCAGCATTTT. Together with reference TRBV7-2 and TRBJ1-5, the CDR3 gives the full variable domain: GAGVSQSPSNKVTEKGKDVELRCDPISGHTALYWYRQSLGQGLEFLIYFQGNSAPDKSGLPSDRFSAERTGGSVSTLTIQRTQQEDSAVYLCASSLALGGGQPQHFGDGTRLSIL.

CDR3 DNA: TGTGCCAGCAGCCGGACTAGCGGGGGAGCAAAGTACGAGCAGTACTTC. Translation gives CASSRTSGGAKYEQYF. The chain uses TRBV7-6 and TRBJ2-7; TRBD2 agrees at 13 bases. V was pared by 5 bases and J by 4 bases, with 8 bases of the junction left unmatched. CDR1 is SGHVS, CDR2 FNYEAQ, per germline. The CDR3 loop spans 16 amino acids.

The chain uses TRBV7-2 and TRBJ2-7, with D possibly being TRBD1 (6 bases). The V and J ends lost 5 bases and 6 bases respectively, with 14 bases between them. Per germline, CDR1 SGHTA and CDR2 FQGNSA. The CDR3 length is 13 residues. The CDR3, as DNA: TGTGCCAGCAGCCGAACACAGGGCTCCGAGCAGTACTTC. This encodes CASSRTQGSEQYF.

The J gene is TRBJ2-7, the V gene TRBV9; 8 bases fit TRBD1. With 4 bases clipped from V and 0 bases from J, the junction kept 3 bases outside the gene matches. This CDR3 region has 14 residues. Per the germline V gene, CDR1 is SGDLS and CDR2 is YYNGEE. CDR3 residues: CASSPGTGSYEQYF. The CDR3 coding sequence is TGTGCCAGCAGCCCAGGGACAGGCTCCTACGAGCAGTACTTC.

Frequency places this clone as medium-sized. The rearrangement uses TRBV6-4 and TRBJ2-3, with TRBD1 matching over 11 bases. Germline V gene lookup returns CDR1 MRHNA and CDR2 SNTAGT. The V segment lost 2 bases and the J segment 5 bases; nucleotides outside the gene matches: 0. This CDR3 contains 14 residues. The CDR3 DNA reads as TGTGCCAGCAGTGACGGGACAGGGGGAGATACGCAGTATTTT. Encoded protein: CASSDGTGGDTQYF.

The rearrangement links TRBV7-9 to TRBJ2-5, with D possibly matching TRBD1 (8 bases). The length of the CDR3 is 17 residues. V lost 7 bases and J 4 bases, leaving 25 bases between the germline ends. The V gene's germline CDR1 is SEHNR and CDR2 FQNEAQ (reference sequence). The CDR3 DNA is TGTGCCAGCACCCGGGGGGCAGGGGGCGCTTTCGGAGAGACCCAGTACTTC. Amino acids: CASTRGAGGAFGETQYF.

The chain has TRBV9 and TRBJ1-2; TRBD1 matches 10 bases. The CDR3 loop spans 16 amino acids. Unmatched junction bases numbered 17, after V lost 8 bases and J lost 7 bases. Germline loops: CDR1 SGDLS, CDR2 YYNGEE. CDR3 sequence (DNA): TGTGCCAGTAGTAGGCAGATAATGACAGGGGGCGGTGGCTACACCTTC. It translates to CASSRQIMTGGGGYTF.

V is TRBV7-2 and J is TRBJ2-1; TRBD2 aligns across 8 bases. Germline CDR1 SGHTA, CDR2 FQGNSA. The CDR3 runs to 16 residues. V trimming: 3 bases; J trimming: 3 bases; junction bases outside the gene matches: 7. The CDR3 sequence: CASSLGRGVSYNEQFF. In DNA, the CDR3 is TGTGCCAGCAGCTTGGGGCGGGGGGTAAGCTACAATGAGCAGTTCTTC.

The rearrangement joins TRBV11-2 to TRBJ2-6, with 9 nucleotides matching TRBD1. Germline V CDR1 and CDR2: SGHAT, FQNNGV. The CDR3 is 18 amino acids. V trimming: 2 bases; J trimming: 4 bases; junction bases outside the gene matches: 9. Here the CDR3 reads CASSLMNRGLTGANVLTF. As DNA, the CDR3 is TGTGCCAGCAGCTTAATGAACAGGGGGCTTACCGGGGCCAACGTCCTGACTTTC.

The CDR3 loop is CASSLFLTGGTYEQYF. CDR3 nucleotide sequence: TGTGCCAGCAGTTTATTCCTGACAGGTGGGACCTACGAGCAGTACTTC. The rearrangement links TRBV27 to TRBJ2-7; D is possibly TRBD1 (6 bases). This CDR3 has 16 amino acids. V lost 1 base and J lost 2, with 15 bases in between. Per germline, CDR1 MNHEY and CDR2 SMNVEV (reference sequence).

This chain links TRBV5-1 with TRBJ2-7; a possible D gene is TRBD1 (5 bases). This CDR3 contains 13 residues. CDR1 is SGHRS and CDR2 is YFSETQ in the germline V gene. V shed 2 bases and J shed 3 bases, with 9 bases lying between them. This chain's CDR3 is CASSFATGYEQYF. The CDR3 bases are TGCGCCAGCAGCTTCGCCACAGGCTACGAGCAGTACTTC. The variable domain in full, completed from reference TRBV5-1 and TRBJ2-7, reads KAGVTQTPRYLIKTRGQQVTLSCSPISGHRSVSWYQQTPGQGLQFLFEYFSETQRNKGNFPGRFSGRQFSNSRSEMNVSTLELGDSALYLCASSFATGYEQYFGPGTRLTVT.

The CDR3 loop reads CASSLGQFSGNTIYF. DNA of the CDR3: TGTGCCAGCAGCTTAGGACAGTTCTCTGGAAACACCATATATTTT. The V call is TRBV7-2, the J call TRBJ1-3, with D possibly TRBD1 on 5 matching bases. The V gene lost 1 base and the J gene lost 0 bases, with 7 bases spanning the gap. The CDR3 has 15 amino acids. Per the germline V gene, CDR1 is SGHTA and CDR2 is FQGNSA.

The rearrangement joins TRBV5-5 to TRBJ2-1; 8 bases agree with TRBD1. The junction had 9 bases not matched to a gene; V was cut back by 2 bases and J by 8 bases. There are 15 residues in the CDR3. The germline V gene has CDR1 SGHKS and CDR2 YYEKEE (reference sequence). The CDR3 region is CASSFYGQGMDEQFF. The CDR3 DNA sequence: TGTGCCAGCAGCTTTTATGGACAGGGAATGGATGAGCAGTTCTTC.